This T cell receptor (beta chain) appears in the sequencing data of a study of cytomegalovirus exposure and HLA in healthy donors. Study context: One earlier analysis, a look at roughly 170 million T cells, found fewer than 140 million unique TCR beta sequences. An early release of data contained 80 million to 85 million unique TCRs, which came from HLA-typed donors. Broader study findings: Differences between HLA loci emerged in a later analysis of TCR association rates, with DRB1 most and HLA-C fewest. A missense DCLRE1C variant was associated with V- and J-gene trimming of TCR beta chains in a later analysis, and an independent cohort replicated the association.

Use of 60 Vbeta and 13 Jbeta primers characterized the PCR. Method: immunoSEQ multiplex PCR; TCRdb's copy keeps in-frame clones and lacks some. This sample has about 200,000 clones, with approximately 79% found just once. CDR3 length: 15 residues. J lost 5 bases, V lost 3 bases, and 10 bases had no gene match. CDR1 is SGHRS and CDR2 is YFSETQ in the germline V gene. This clone was found a few times. The antigen is not known. Sequencing was carried out using PBMCs. V is TRBV5-1 and J is TRBJ2-5, with TRBD2 identical over 7 bases. The receptor comes from a man in his forties or fifties in good health and CMV-seronegative. The chain's CDR3 is CASSSIGREGETQYF. For the CDR3, the DNA is TGCGCCAGCAGCTCCATAGGCAGGGAGGGGGAGACCCAGTACTTC.